This note documents a single T cell receptor (beta chain) sequence. Its antigen is not identified. This specimen belongs to a study of shared clonotypes between healthy human individuals. The overall study: The cohort comprised a couple of women and a few men. Their ages spanned 18 to 49 years. CD4 naive and memory got three plates each, CD8 naive two, CD8 memory one.

Findings and limits, study-wide: A handful of donors held about 5% of naive CD4 clonotypes in common.

Produced via immunoSEQ multiplex PCR; TCRdb's table is partial and in-frame only. The sample consists of about 320,000 clones, around 87% of them appearing once. The V end lost 4 bases, the J end lost 2 bases, and 8 bases lay between the germline ends. Germline V gene sequence: CDR1 SGHAT, CDR2 FQNNGV. The CDR3 extends over 13 amino acids. The origin of this receptor is a man between 18 and 29 years old in good health. The sequenced material came from memory CD8+ T cells sorted from blood. Noted subset: CD45RO+ cells pooled with CCR7-negative TemRA cells. J is TRBJ1-2 and V is TRBV11-2; the D gene is possibly TRBD1 (5 bases). The CDR3 spells CASSSDRNYGYTF. CDR3 in DNA: TGTGCCAGCAGCTCAGACAGAAACTATGGCTACACCTTC.